This is a list of T cell receptor beta chains from one sample in a study of memory CD4+ T cells and cytomegalovirus serostatus. The data were produced by immunoSEQ multiplex PCR, yet TCRdb's version contains in-frame clones alone and is incomplete. This table holds tens of thousands of clones, approximately 77% found once. Sequenced input: memory CD4+ T cells from blood. Receptors were obtained from an adult in good health and CMV-seronegative. CDR3s include the opening cysteine and the closing phenylalanine or tryptophan. D genes are given only for firm matches. Clone size is given for some rows only: seen once, a few or many times, or a class if the clone is expanded.

J gene | V gene | D gene | clone size | CDR3 protein | CDR3 DNA
TRBJ2-7 | TRBV5-4 | - | - | CASSARDSKVQYF | TGTGCCAGCAGCGCCCGGGACTCCAAGGTGCAGTACTTC
TRBJ1-4 | TRBV2 | TRBD1 | - | CASIGTGAEKLFF | TGTGCCAGCATTGGGACAGGGGCCGAAAAACTGTTTTTT
TRBJ2-7 | TRBV5-5 | - | - | CASSLEGLATEQYF | TGTGCCAGCAGCTTGGAGGGGCTAGCGACCGAGCAGTACTTC
TRBJ1-5 | TRBV6-1 | - | few | CASNPTGSNQPQHF | TGTGCCAGCAACCCCACAGGGAGCAATCAGCCCCAGCATTTT
TRBJ2-3 | TRBV13 | - | once | CASSQLTNPSTDTQYF | TGTGCCAGCAGTCAGCTGACGAACCCTAGCACAGATACGCAGTATTTT
TRBJ2-4 | TRBV18 | - | - | CASSPPAAGKLAKNIQYF | TGTGCCAGCTCACCACCTGCTGCAGGGAAACTAGCCAAAAACATTCAGTACTTC
TRBJ2-5 | TRBV4-1 | - | - | CASSQPGSTETQYF | TGCGCCAGCAGCCAACCCGGGAGTACCGAGACCCAGTACTTC
TRBJ2-6 | TRBV6-6 | - | - | CASRQGSGANVLTF | TGTGCCAGCAGACAGGGTTCTGGGGCCAACGTCCTGACTTTC
TRBJ1-3 | TRBV10-3 | - | - | CAISDRGPNSGNTIYF | TGTGCCATCAGTGATCGGGGACCGAACTCTGGAAACACCATATATTTT
TRBJ1-2 | TRBV30 | - | - | CAWTPRTEGGYTF | TGTGCCTGGACGCCCCGGACAGAGGGTGGCTACACCTTC
TRBJ1-2 | TRBV4-2 | - | - | CASSEPGTTNYGYTF | TGTGCCAGCAGCGAACCCGGGACAACGAACTATGGCTACACCTTC
TRBJ1-1 | TRBV11-2 | - | - | CASSTQGWTEAFF | TGTGCCAGCAGCACTCAAGGATGGACTGAAGCTTTCTTT
TRBJ1-3 | TRBV5-1 | - | - | CASSLAVSSGNTIYF | TGCGCCAGCAGCTTGGCAGTCAGCTCTGGAAACACCATATATTTT
TRBJ2-7 | TRBV7-2 | - | - | CASSLPSSYEQYF | TGTGCCAGCAGCTTACCCTCCTCCTACGAGCAGTACTTC
TRBJ1-1 | TRBV2 | TRBD1 | few | CASSRDRLGTEAFF | TGTGCCAGCAGCAGGGACAGACTGGGCACTGAAGCTTTCTTT
TRBJ1-2 | TRBV7-9 | TRBD1 | - | CASSSGQGGGYTF | TGTGCCAGCAGCTCTGGACAGGGAGGTGGCTACACCTTC
TRBJ2-7 | TRBV19 | - | - | CASSIEPSSYEQYF | TGTGCCAGTAGTATTGAGCCGAGCTCCTACGAGCAGTACTTC
TRBJ2-6 | TRBV4-3 | - | - | CASSQDGSLTGANVLTF | TGCGCCAGCAGCCAAGACGGCAGTCTTACTGGGGCCAACGTCCTGACTTTC
TRBJ1-1 | TRBV29-1 | TRBD1 | few | CNGRDSTEAFF | TGCAACGGGCGGGACAGCACTGAAGCTTTCTTT
TRBJ2-1 | TRBV6-5 | - | - | CASKPKGRINEQFF | TGTGCCAGTAAACCGAAGGGGCGGATAAATGAGCAGTTCTTC